Below, 16 T cell receptor beta chains from the same sample are listed, as sequenced in a study of PD-1 blockade in classical Hodgkin lymphoma. All the patients suffered relapse after autologous stem cell transplantation, and brentuximab vedotin exposure differed. Measured with immunoSEQ multiplex PCR; TCRdb has only the in-frame clones, and not every one. The data show about 97,000 clones, with roughly 88% seen just once and less than 15% held by the top ten. The sample in question was peripheral blood mononuclear cells (PBMCs), obtained at baseline. The source of these receptors is a human donor with classical Hodgkin lymphoma.

The chain combines TRBV4-3 with TRBJ1-3; D perhaps matches TRBD1 (6 bases). The V gene's germline CDR1 is LGHNA and CDR2 YSLEER. Between the trimmed V and J ends, which lost 6 bases and 3 bases, there was a span of 21 bases. This CDR3 comprises 17 residues. The CDR3 sequence: CASSRSTGGWGGNTIYF. CDR3 coding DNA: TGCGCCAGCAGTCGGAGCACCGGGGGCTGGGGTGGAAACACCATATATTTT.

The gene calls are TRBV20-1 and TRBJ2-3; no clear D gene. Looked up from germline, CDR1 is DFQATT and CDR2 is SNEGSKA (reference sequence). Between the trimmed V and J ends, which lost 1 base and 4 bases, there was a span of 3 bases. The CDR3 spans 11 residues. This chain's CDR3 is CSARVPDTQYF. DNA of the CDR3: TGCAGTGCTAGAGTCCCAGATACGCAGTATTTT.

The chain has TRBV5-6 and TRBJ2-1; 7 nucleotides line up with TRBD2. Germline V lookup: CDR1 SGHDT, CDR2 YYEEEE. There are 16 residues in the CDR3. After removal of 4 bases from V and 0 bases from J, the junction contained 7 bases not matched to a gene. The CDR3 sequence is CASSPDGGSSYNEQFF. The DNA of the CDR3 is TGTGCCAGCAGCCCCGACGGCGGGAGCTCCTACAATGAGCAGTTCTTC. The full variable domain, with the rest looked up from reference TRBV5-6 and TRBJ2-1, is DAGVTQSPTHLIKTRGQQVTLRCSPKSGHDTVSWYQQALGQGPQFIFQYYEEEERQRGNFPDRFSGHQFPNYSSELNVNALLLGDSALYLCASSPDGGSSYNEQFFGPGTRLTVL.

For this clone: A much larger clone lies one base from this, so it may be a read error. Different DNA sequences within this sample yield the same CDR3. This rearrangement joins TRBV28 to TRBJ2-7; 9 nucleotides line up with TRBD1. The CDR3 spans 14 residues. V shed 3 bases, J shed 4 bases, and the junction held 4 bases outside the gene matches. The germline V gene has CDR1 MDHEN and CDR2 SYDVKM. CDR3: CASSFPGTGYEQYF. In DNA, the CDR3 is TGTGCCAGCAGTTTTCCCGGGACAGGGTACGAGCAGTACTTC.

V and J are TRBV6-6 and TRBJ2-7; D is unclear. V lost 5 bases to trimming and J lost 0 bases, with 8 bases between them. The CDR3 covers 13 residues. The V gene's germline CDR1 is MNHNY and CDR2 SVGAGI (reference sequence). The DNA for the CDR3 is TGTGCCAGCAGTCAGACATTCTCCTACGAGCAGTACTTC. Its protein is CASSQTFSYEQYF.

This clone was detected once. The gene calls are TRBV5-6 and TRBJ2-1; D is uncertain. CDR3 length: 13 residues. The germline V and J ends were trimmed by 2 bases and 10 bases, with 13 bases remaining between them. Germline loops: CDR1 SGHDT, CDR2 YYEEEE. CDR3 bases: TGTGCCAGCAGCTTAGTAGTAGGCGGCGAGCAGTTCTTC. Amino acid sequence: CASSLVVGGEQFF.

Only a few counts were recorded for this clone. This chain joins TRBV7-9 and TRBJ2-7, with D unclear. The V gene lost 5 bases and the J gene lost 2 bases, with 13 bases spanning the gap. Germline V gene data show CDR1 as SEHNR and CDR2 as FQNEAQ (reference sequence). This CDR3 comprises 14 residues. Here the CDR3 reads CASSAAGPAYEQYF. DNA of the CDR3: TGTGCCAGCAGCGCAGCAGGTCCGGCCTACGAGCAGTACTTC.

This CDR3 is CASSVEQGRDTQYF. CDR3 bases: TGTGCCAGCAGCGTAGAGCAGGGGCGAGATACGCAGTATTTT. V usage is TRBV9 and J usage is TRBJ2-3, with D maybe TRBD1 (6 bases). The ends were cut back, 0 bases at V and 5 bases at J, with 10 bases in the middle. Germline CDR1 reads SGDLS; CDR2 reads YYNGEE. The length of the CDR3 is 14 residues.

This chain uses TRBV19 with TRBJ1-2; possible D gene TRBD1, 5 bases. In germline, CDR1 is LNHDA, CDR2 SQIVND (reference sequence). The CDR3 loop spans 17 amino acids. V gave up 0 bases and J gave up 2 bases, with 16 bases separating them. The CDR3 sequence: CASSIDRPGTKNYGYTF. The CDR3 DNA follows: TGTGCCAGTAGTATAGACCGCCCCGGGACGAAGAACTATGGCTACACCTTC.

This rearrangement joins TRBV15 to TRBJ2-7, with D perhaps TRBD2 (5 bases). Germline V gene data show CDR1 as LNHNV and CDR2 as YYDKDF (reference sequence). CDR3 length equals 13 residues. Trimming removed 0 bases at V and 7 bases at J, with 10 bases between. The CDR3 DNA follows: TGTGCCACCAGCAGAGATCCGGGCGGGGAGCAGTACTTC. Translated, it gives CATSRDPGGEQYF.

V and J are TRBV7-8 and TRBJ1-2, with D perhaps matching TRBD1 (5 bases). Germline lookup yields CDR1 SGHVS and CDR2 FQNEAQ. The CDR3 extends over 16 amino acids. Trimming took off 7 bases at V and 5 bases at J, with 23 bases between the two ends. The CDR3 region has the DNA TGTGCCAGCACGGGCCGGGAGGGGCAAGTTCGGTATGGCTACACCTTC. Translation gives CASTGREGQVRYGYTF.

The table lists this clone with a few counts. The chain joins TRBV27 to TRBJ2-5; the D is unclear. CDR1 is MNHEY, CDR2 SMNVEV, per germline (reference sequence). Trimming pared 5 bases from V and 5 bases from J, leaving 12 bases between. The CDR3 runs 13 residues. The CDR3 loop is CASSPIPGETQYF. The CDR3 DNA is TGTGCCAGCAGTCCAATCCCAGGCGAGACCCAGTACTTC.

CDR3 nucleotide sequence: TGCGCCAGCAGGGCGACAGGACAGCCGAACACTGAAGCTTTCTTT. It is translated as CASRATGQPNTEAFF. This chain connects TRBV5-1 to TRBJ1-1, with D possibly matching TRBD1 (6 bases). Germline V gives CDR1 SGHRS, CDR2 YFSETQ. With 5 bases removed from V and 1 base from J, the gap between germline ends came to 15 bases. This CDR3 comprises 15 residues.

The chain joins TRBV21-1 to TRBJ2-4; TRBD2 is the table's D call and was not checked against the DNA. TRBV21-1 has pseudogene status. This CDR3 spans 17 amino acids. CDR3 amino acids: CASSKASGGTLKNIQYF. In DNA form, the CDR3 reads TGTGCCAGCAGCAAAGCAAGCGGGGGAACTCTAAAAAACATTCAGTACTTC.

The V and J genes are TRBV7-6 and TRBJ2-2; no clear D. V lost 4 bases and J lost 8, with 8 bases in between. This CDR3 contains 12 residues. CDR1 SGHVS and CDR2 FNYEAQ come from the germline V gene. As DNA, the CDR3 is TGTGCCAGCAGCTACCGCAGGGGGGAGCTGTTTTTT. Translating gives CASSYRRGELFF.

The DNA of the CDR3 is TGTGCCAGCAGTTACTCGGGGACTACAAACAATGAGCAGTTCTTC. Amino acid sequence: CASSYSGTTNNEQFF. This chain joins TRBV6-5 and TRBJ2-1; 7 nucleotides line up with TRBD2. V shed 0 bases, J shed 5 bases, and the junction held 4 bases outside the gene matches. The CDR3 covers 15 residues. The germline V gene has CDR1 MNHEY and CDR2 SVGAGI.